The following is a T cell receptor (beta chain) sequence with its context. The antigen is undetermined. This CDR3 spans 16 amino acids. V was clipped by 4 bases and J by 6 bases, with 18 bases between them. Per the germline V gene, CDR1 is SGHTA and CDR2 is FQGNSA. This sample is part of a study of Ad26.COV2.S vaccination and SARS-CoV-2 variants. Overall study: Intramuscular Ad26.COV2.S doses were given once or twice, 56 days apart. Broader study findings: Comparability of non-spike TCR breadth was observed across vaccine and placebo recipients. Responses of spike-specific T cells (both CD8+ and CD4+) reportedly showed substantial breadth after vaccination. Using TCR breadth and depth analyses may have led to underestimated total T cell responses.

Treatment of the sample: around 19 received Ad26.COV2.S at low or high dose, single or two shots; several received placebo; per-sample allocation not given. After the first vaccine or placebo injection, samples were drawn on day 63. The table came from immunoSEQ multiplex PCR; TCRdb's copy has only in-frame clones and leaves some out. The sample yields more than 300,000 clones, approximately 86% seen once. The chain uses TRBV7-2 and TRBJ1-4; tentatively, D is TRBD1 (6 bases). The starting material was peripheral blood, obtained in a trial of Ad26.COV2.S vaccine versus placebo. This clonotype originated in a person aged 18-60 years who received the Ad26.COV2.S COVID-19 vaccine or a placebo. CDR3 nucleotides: TGTGCCAGCAGCTCCAGGGGCGAGGCCCTCCATGAAAAACTGTTTTTT. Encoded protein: CASSSRGEALHEKLFF.